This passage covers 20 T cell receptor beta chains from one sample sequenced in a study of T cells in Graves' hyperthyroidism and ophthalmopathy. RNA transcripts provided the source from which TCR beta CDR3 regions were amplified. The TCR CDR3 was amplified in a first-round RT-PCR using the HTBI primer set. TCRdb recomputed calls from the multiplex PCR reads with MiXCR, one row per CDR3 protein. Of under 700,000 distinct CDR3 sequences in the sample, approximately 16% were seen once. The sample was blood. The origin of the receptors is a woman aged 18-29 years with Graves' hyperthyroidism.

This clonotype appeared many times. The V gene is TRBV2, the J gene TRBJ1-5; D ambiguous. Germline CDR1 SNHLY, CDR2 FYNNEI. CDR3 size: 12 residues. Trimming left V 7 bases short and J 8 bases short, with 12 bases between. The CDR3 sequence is CASTLPPKPQHF. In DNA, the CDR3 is TGTGCCAGCACCCTACCCCCCAAGCCCCAGCATTTT.

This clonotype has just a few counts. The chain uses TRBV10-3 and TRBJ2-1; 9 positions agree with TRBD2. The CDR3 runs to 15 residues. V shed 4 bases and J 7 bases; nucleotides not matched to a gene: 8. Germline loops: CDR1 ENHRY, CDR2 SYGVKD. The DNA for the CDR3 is TGTGCCATCAGTGGACGACTAGCGGCAAAAAATGAGCAGTTCTTC. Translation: CAISGRLAAKNEQFF.

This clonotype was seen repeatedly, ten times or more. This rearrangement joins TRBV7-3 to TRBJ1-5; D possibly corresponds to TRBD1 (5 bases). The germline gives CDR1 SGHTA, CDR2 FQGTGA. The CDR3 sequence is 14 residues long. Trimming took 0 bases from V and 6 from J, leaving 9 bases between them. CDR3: CASSLTGGTQPQHF. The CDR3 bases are TGTGCCAGCAGCTTAACGGGAGGGACTCAGCCCCAGCATTTT.

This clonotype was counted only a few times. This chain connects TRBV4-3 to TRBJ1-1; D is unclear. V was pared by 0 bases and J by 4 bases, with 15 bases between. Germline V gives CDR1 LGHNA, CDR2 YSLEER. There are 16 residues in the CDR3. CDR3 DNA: TGCGCCAGCAGCCAAGAGATAGGAGTTTTGGTCACTGAAGCTTTCTTT. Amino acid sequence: CASSQEIGVLVTEAFF.

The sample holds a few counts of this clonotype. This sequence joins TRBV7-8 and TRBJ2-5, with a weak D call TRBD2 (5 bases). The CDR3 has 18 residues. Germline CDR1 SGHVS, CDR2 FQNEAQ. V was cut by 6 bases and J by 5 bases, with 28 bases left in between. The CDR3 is CASRVARSSDRARETQYF. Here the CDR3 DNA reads TGTGCCAGCAGAGTAGCGAGATCTTCCGACCGGGCAAGGGAGACCCAGTACTTC.

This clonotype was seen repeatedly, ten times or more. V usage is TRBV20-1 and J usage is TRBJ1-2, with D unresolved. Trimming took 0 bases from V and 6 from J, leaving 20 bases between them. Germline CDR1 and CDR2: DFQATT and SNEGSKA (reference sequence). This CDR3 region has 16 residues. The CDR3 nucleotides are TGCAGTGCTAGAGACCCCATACTGCCGGGGAGGGATGGCTACACCTTC. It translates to CSARDPILPGRDGYTF.

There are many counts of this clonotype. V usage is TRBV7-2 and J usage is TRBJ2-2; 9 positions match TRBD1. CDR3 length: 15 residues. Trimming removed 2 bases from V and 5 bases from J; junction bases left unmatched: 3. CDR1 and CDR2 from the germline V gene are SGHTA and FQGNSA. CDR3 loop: CASSLTGGATGELFF. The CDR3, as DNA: TGTGCCAGCAGCTTAACAGGGGGCGCAACCGGGGAGCTGTTTTTT.

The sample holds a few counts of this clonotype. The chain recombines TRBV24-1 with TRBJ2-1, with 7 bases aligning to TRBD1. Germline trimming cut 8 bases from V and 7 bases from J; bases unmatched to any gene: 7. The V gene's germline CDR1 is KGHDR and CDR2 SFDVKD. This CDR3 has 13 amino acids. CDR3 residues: CATTGTARNEQFF. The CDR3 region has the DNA TGTGCCACCACTGGGACAGCCCGTAATGAGCAGTTCTTC.

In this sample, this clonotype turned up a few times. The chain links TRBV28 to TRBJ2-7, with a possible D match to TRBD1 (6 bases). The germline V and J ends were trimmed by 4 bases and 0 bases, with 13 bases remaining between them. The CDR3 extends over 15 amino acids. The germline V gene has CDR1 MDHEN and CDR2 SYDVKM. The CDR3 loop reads CASSSARQASYEQYF. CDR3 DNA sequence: TGTGCCAGCAGTTCCGCTCGACAGGCCTCCTACGAGCAGTACTTC. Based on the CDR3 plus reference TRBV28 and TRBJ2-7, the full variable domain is DVKVTQSSRYLVKRTGEKVFLECVQDMDHENMFWYRQDPGLGLRLIYFSYDVKMKEKGDIPEGYSVSREKKERFSLILESASTNQTSMYLCASSSARQASYEQYFGPGTRLTVT.

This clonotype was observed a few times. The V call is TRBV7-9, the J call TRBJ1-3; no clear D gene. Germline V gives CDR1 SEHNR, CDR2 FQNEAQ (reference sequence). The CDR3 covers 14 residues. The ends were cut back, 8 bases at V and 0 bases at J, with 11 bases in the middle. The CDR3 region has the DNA TGTGCCAGCGGTACACCGGGCTCTGGAAACACCATATATTTT. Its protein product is CASGTPGSGNTIYF.

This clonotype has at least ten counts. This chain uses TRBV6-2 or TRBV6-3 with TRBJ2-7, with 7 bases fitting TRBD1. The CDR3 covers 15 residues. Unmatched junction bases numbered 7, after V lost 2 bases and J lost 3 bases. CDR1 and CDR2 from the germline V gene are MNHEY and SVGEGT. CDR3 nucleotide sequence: TGTGCCAGCAGTTACGATGTGACAGGGAGCTACGAGCAGTACTTC. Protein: CASSYDVTGSYEQYF.

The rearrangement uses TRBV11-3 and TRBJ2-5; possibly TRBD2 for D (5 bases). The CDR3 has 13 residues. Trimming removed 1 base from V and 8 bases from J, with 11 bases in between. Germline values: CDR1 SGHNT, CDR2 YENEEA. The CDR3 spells CASSLGAEATQYF. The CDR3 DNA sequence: TGTGCCAGCAGCTTAGGAGCGGAGGCCACCCAGTACTTC.

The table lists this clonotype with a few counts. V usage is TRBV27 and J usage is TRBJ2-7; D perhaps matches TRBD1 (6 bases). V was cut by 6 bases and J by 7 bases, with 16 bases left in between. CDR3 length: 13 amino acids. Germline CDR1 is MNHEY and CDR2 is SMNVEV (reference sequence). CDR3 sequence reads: CASRRLGAPEQYF. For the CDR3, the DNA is TGTGCCAGCAGAAGACTGGGGGCTCCGGAGCAGTACTTC.

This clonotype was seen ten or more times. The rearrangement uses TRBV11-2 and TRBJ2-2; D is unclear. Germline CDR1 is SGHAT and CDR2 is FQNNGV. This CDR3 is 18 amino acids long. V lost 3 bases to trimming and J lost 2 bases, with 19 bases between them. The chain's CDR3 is CASSLMGSGAANTGELFF. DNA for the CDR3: TGTGCCAGCAGCTTGATGGGTTCGGGCGCAGCTAACACCGGGGAGCTGTTTTTT.

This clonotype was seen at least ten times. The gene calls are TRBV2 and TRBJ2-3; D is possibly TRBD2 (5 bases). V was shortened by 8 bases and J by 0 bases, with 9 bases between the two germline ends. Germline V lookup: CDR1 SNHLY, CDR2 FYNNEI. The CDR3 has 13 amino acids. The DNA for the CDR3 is TGTGCCAGCCGAGCGGAGAGCACAGATACGCAGTATTTT. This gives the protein CASRAESTDTQYF.

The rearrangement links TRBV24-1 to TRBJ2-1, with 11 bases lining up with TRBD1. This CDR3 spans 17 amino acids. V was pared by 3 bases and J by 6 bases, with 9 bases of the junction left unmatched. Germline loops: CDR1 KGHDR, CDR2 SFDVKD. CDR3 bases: TGTGCCACCAGTGATCTGGACAGGGGGCGCAAAGTCAATGAGCAGTTCTTC. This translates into CATSDLDRGRKVNEQFF.

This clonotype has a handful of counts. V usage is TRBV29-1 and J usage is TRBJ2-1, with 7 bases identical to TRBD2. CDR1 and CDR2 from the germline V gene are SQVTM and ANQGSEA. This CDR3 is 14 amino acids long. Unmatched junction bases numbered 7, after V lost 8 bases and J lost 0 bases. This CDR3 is CSSSRGVSYNEQFF. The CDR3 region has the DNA TGCAGCTCCTCCCGGGGGGTCTCCTACAATGAGCAGTTCTTC.

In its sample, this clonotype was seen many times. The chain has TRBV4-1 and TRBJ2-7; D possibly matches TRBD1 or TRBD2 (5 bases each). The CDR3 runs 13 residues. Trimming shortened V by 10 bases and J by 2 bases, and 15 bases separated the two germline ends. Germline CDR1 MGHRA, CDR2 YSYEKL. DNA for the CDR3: TGCGCCACCTCCCGGGACGGGCCCTACGAGCAGTACTTC. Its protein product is CATSRDGPYEQYF.

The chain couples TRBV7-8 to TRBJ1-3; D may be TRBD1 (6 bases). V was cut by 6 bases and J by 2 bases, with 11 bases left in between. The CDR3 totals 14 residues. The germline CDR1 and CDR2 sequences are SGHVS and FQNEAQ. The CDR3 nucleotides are TGTGCCAGCAGTCCAGGGGTTCCTGGAAACACCATATATTTT. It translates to CASSPGVPGNTIYF.

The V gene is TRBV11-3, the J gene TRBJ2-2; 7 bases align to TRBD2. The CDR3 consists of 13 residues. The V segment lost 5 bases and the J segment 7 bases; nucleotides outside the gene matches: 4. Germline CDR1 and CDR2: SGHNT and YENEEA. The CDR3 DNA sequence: TGTGCCAGCAGCCCGCGGGAGCTCGGGGAGCTGTTTTTT. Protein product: CASSPRELGELFF.